These 15 T cell receptor beta chains share one sample of origin, sequenced in a study of shared T cell receptors in the human thymus. Profiled with immunoSEQ multiplex PCR; TCRdb holds only in-frame clones, not every one. Among roughly 710,000 clones listed, roughly 88% were seen once. The same sample was also studied in work on human thymus T cells.

What was sequenced was thymocytes. Source of these receptors: a girl under two years old with a congenital heart defect.

The chain combines TRBV6-5 with TRBJ1-1, with D maybe TRBD1 (6 bases). Germline lookup yields CDR1 MNHEY and CDR2 SVGAGI. CDR3 size: 14 residues. The V end lost 6 bases, the J end lost 3 bases, and 14 bases lay between the germline ends. Here the CDR3 DNA reads TGTGCCAGCAGGTGCCAGGGGCCGGACACTGAAGCTTTCTTT. Its translation: CASRCQGPDTEAFF.

The chain has TRBV13 and TRBJ1-3; maybe TRBD1 (6 bases). V lost 8 bases and J 2 bases, leaving 13 bases between the germline ends. The CDR3 length is 14 residues. CDR1 and CDR2 (germline): PRHDT, FYEKMQ (reference sequence). The CDR3 reads CASCIGTTGNTIYF. CDR3 sequence (DNA): TGTGCCAGCTGCATCGGGACAACTGGAAACACCATATATTTT.

The chain joins TRBV5-4 to TRBJ1-4; D is unresolved. V gave up 4 bases and J gave up 4 bases, with 17 bases separating them. The CDR3 runs to 16 residues. The germline CDR1 and CDR2 sequences are SGHNT and YYREEE (reference sequence). The chain's CDR3 is CASSPDSDGRNEKLFF. The CDR3 DNA reads as TGTGCCAGCAGCCCGGACTCTGACGGGCGTAATGAAAAACTGTTTTTT.

The chain's CDR3 is CASRLTYEQYF. As DNA, the CDR3 is TGTGCCAGCAGATTAACCTACGAGCAGTACTTC. V is TRBV6-6 and J is TRBJ2-7; D is undetermined. The CDR3 is 11 residues long. Looked up from germline, CDR1 is MNHNY and CDR2 is SVGAGI (reference sequence). Trimming stripped 6 bases from V and 2 bases from J, with 5 bases between.

The chain carries TRBV27 and TRBJ2-1; D may be TRBD1 (6 bases). The CDR3 runs to 15 residues. Germline V lookup: CDR1 MNHEY, CDR2 SMNVEV (reference sequence). The V and J ends lost 8 bases and 5 bases respectively, with 19 bases between them. CDR3 residues: CASLDPGANNNEQFF. CDR3 DNA: TGTGCCAGCCTCGACCCAGGGGCGAATAACAATGAGCAGTTCTTC.

About this clone itself: The junction departs from the called germline gene at one end, perhaps through a read error. The sample holds other DNA sequences that translate to the same CDR3. CDR3 DNA: TGTGCCAGCAGTGAAGCCCGACAGGGTGTTTATTCCCCCCTCCACTTT. Protein: CASSEARQGVYSPLHF. The chain combines TRBV6-1 with TRBJ1-6, with 7 nucleotides matching TRBD1. The CDR3 is 16 residues long. Germline-derived CDR1 and CDR2 are MNHNS and SASEGT.

V is TRBV27 and J is TRBJ1-4; tentatively, D is TRBD1 (5 bases). This CDR3 contains 17 residues. Germline V CDR1 and CDR2: MNHEY, SMNVEV (reference sequence). Trimming removed 4 bases at V and 6 bases at J, with 21 bases between. CDR3 in amino acids: CASSYDRGAGGYEKLFF. CDR3 nucleotides: TGTGCCAGCAGTTACGACAGAGGAGCTGGGGGGTATGAAAAACTGTTTTTT.

The chain employs TRBV6-5 and TRBJ1-2; 8 nucleotides line up with TRBD1. Trimming at V came to 5 bases and at J to 4 bases, leaving 9 bases not matched to a gene. Germline lookup yields CDR1 MNHEY and CDR2 SVGAGI. This CDR3 spans 15 amino acids. The CDR3 DNA sequence: TGTGCCAGCAGTCCCGACAGGGGCGCCGGCTATGGCTACACCTTC. Its translation: CASSPDRGAGYGYTF.

V and J are TRBV30 and TRBJ1-2; no definite D call. With 0 bases removed from V and 3 bases from J, the gap between germline ends came to 11 bases. The CDR3 has 14 amino acids. In germline, CDR1 is GTSNPN, CDR2 SVGIG (reference sequence). The CDR3 bases are TGTGCCTGGAGTGTACTTGCGGGATACTATGGCTACACCTTC. Translation gives CAWSVLAGYYGYTF.

The rearrangement joins TRBV15 to TRBJ1-5; 8 nucleotides align to TRBD1. Germline lookup yields CDR1 LNHNV and CDR2 YYDKDF (reference sequence). Losses at the gene ends were 3 bases for V and 4 bases for J; bases not matched to a gene: 8. CDR3 size: 16 residues. CDR3 bases: TGTGCCACCAGCAGTGATGAGGACAGGGATAATCAGCCCCAGCATTTT. Translated: CATSSDEDRDNQPQHF.

This clone showed up just a few times. This chain uses TRBV10-3 with TRBJ2-3; 9 bases fit TRBD1. The germline V gene encodes CDR1 ENHRY and CDR2 SYGVKD. This CDR3 spans 14 amino acids. The V and J ends lost 6 bases and 1 base, in that order; junction bases with no gene match: 2. CDR3 in amino acids: CAISRDRGTDTQYF. The CDR3 nucleotides are TGTGCCATCAGCCGGGACAGGGGCACAGATACGCAGTATTTT.

The chain is built from TRBV28 and TRBJ1-1; D is ambiguous. The CDR3 has 13 amino acids. V was pared by 6 bases and J by 4 bases, with 12 bases between. The germline V gene has CDR1 MDHEN and CDR2 SYDVKM. The CDR3 loop reads CASRRGLFTEAFF. Written as DNA, the CDR3 is TGTGCCAGCAGACGAGGACTATTCACTGAAGCTTTCTTT.

The table lists this clone with a few counts. V gene TRBV4-1 combines with J gene TRBJ1-1; 7 positions agree with TRBD1. The CDR3 consists of 14 residues. Per germline, CDR1 MGHRA and CDR2 YSYEKL. V was clipped by 4 bases and J by 10 bases; unmatched bases: 12. The DNA for the CDR3 is TGCGCCAGCAGCCGGGACAGCGCGGGGTCTGGAGCTTTCTTT. It translates to CASSRDSAGSGAFF.

The V gene is TRBV12-5, the J gene TRBJ2-1; maybe TRBD1 (6 bases). Germline V gene lookup returns CDR1 LGHNT and CDR2 FRNRAP. The CDR3 is 18 amino acids. V lost 3 bases and J 0 bases, leaving 18 bases between the germline ends. The CDR3 DNA follows: TGTGCTAGTGGTTTAATACCCTATCGGACAGCCTCCTACAATGAGCAGTTCTTC. Protein product: CASGLIPYRTASYNEQFF.

The chain employs TRBV2 and TRBJ1-6, with 7 nucleotides matching TRBD1. V was pared by 2 bases and J by 6 bases, with 10 bases of the junction left unmatched. CDR1 is SNHLY, CDR2 FYNNEI, per germline. CDR3 length: 17 residues. This CDR3 reads CASSETERDRSNSPLHF. The CDR3 coding sequence is TGTGCCAGCAGTGAAACCGAAAGGGACAGAAGTAATTCACCCCTCCACTTT.